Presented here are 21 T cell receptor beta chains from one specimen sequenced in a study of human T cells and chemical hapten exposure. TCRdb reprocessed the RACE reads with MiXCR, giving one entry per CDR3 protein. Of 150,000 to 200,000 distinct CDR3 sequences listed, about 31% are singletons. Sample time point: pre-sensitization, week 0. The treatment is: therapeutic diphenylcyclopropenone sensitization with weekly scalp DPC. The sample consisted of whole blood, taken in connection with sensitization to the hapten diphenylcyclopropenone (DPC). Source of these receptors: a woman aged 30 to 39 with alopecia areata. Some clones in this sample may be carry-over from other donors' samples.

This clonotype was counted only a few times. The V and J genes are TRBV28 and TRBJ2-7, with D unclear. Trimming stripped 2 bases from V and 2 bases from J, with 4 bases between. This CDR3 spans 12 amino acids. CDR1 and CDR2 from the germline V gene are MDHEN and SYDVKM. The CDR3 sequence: CASSLLTYEQYF. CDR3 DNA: TGTGCCAGCAGTTTACTCACCTACGAGCAGTACTTC.

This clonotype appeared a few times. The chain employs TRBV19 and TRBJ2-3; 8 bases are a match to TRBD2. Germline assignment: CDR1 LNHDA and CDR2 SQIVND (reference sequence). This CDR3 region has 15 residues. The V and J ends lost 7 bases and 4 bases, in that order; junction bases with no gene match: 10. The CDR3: CASTTGTRGADTQYF. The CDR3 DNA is TGTGCCAGTACCACCGGGACTAGGGGGGCAGATACGCAGTATTTT.

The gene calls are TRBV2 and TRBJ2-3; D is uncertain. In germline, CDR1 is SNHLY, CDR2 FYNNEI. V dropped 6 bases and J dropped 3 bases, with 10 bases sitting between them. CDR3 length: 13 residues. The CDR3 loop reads CASRTSLTDTQYF. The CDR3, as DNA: TGTGCCAGCAGGACCAGCCTAACAGATACGCAGTATTTT. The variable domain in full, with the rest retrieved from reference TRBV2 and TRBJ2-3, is EPEVTQTPSHQVTQMGQEVILRCVPISNHLYFYWYRQILGQKVEFLVSFYNNEISEKSEIFDDQFSVERPDGSNFTLKIRSTKLEDSAMYFCASRTSLTDTQYFGPGTRLTVL.

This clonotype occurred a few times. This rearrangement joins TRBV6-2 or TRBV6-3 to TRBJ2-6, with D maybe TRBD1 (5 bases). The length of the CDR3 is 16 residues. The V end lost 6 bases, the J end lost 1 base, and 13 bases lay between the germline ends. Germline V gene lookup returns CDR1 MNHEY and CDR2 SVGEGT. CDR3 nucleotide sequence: TGTGCCAGCAGCCCAATACAGGATTCTGGGGCCAACGTCCTGACTTTC. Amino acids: CASSPIQDSGANVLTF.

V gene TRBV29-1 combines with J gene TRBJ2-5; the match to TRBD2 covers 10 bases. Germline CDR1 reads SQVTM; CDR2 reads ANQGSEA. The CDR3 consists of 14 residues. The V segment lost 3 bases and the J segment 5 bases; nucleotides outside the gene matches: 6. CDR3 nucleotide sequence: TGCAGCGTTGACCTACTAGCGGGGAAGGAGACCCAGTACTTC. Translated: CSVDLLAGKETQYF.

CDR3 coding DNA: TGTGCCAGCAGTGTTACTAGCGGGAGACGGACCGGGGAGCTGTTTTTT. Protein sequence: CASSVTSGRRTGELFF. The chain links TRBV7-3 to TRBJ2-2, with 11 positions matching TRBD2. CDR3 length: 16 amino acids. CDR1 is SGHTA and CDR2 is FQGTGA in the germline V gene. Losses at the gene ends were 6 bases for V and 5 bases for J; bases not matched to a gene: 8.

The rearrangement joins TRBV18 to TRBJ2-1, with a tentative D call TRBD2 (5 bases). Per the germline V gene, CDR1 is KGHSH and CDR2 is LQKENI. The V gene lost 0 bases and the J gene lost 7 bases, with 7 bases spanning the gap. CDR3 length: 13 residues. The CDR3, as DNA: TGTGCCAGCTCACCACCTCCGGGAAATGAGCAGTTCTTC. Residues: CASSPPPGNEQFF.

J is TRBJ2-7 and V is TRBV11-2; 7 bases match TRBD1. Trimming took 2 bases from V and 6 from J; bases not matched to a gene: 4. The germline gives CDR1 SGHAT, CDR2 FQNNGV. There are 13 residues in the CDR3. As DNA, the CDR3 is TGTGCCAGCAGCTTAATGGGACAGTCCGAGCAGTACTTC. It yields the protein CASSLMGQSEQYF.

CDR3 sequence: CASSLVMAEYEQYF. The CDR3 coding sequence is TGTGCCAGCAGCTTAGTGATGGCAGAATACGAGCAGTACTTC. This chain connects TRBV7-2 to TRBJ2-7; D gene uncertain. The V end was cut by 1 base, the J end by 4 bases, with 11 bases between. The CDR3 is made up of 14 amino acids. Germline V CDR1 and CDR2: SGHTA, FQGNSA.

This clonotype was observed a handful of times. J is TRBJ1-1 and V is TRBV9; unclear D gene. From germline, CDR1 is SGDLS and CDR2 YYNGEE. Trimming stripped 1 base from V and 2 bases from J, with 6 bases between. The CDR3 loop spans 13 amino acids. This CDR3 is CASSVTRNTEAFF. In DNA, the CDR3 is TGTGCCAGCAGCGTAACCCGAAACACTGAAGCTTTCTTT.

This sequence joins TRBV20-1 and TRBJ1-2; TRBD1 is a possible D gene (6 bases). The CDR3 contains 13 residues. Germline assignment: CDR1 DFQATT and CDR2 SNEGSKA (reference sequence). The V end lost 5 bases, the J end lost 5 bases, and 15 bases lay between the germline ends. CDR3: CSASRGAGYGYTF. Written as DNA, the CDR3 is TGCAGTGCTTCACGGGGGGCTGGGTATGGCTACACCTTC.

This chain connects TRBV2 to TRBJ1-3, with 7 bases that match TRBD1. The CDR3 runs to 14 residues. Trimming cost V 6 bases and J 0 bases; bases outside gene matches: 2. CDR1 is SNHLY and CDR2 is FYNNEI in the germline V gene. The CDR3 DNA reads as TGTGCCAGCAGGGGACAGCTCTCTGGAAACACCATATATTTT. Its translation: CASRGQLSGNTIYF.

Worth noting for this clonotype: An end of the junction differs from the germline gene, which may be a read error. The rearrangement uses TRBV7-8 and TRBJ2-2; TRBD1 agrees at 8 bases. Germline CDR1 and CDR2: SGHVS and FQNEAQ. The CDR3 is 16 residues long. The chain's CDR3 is CASSSGQGLSTGELFF. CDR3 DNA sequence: TGTGCAAGCAGCTCAGGACAGGGCCTGAGCACCGGGGAGCTGTTTTTT.

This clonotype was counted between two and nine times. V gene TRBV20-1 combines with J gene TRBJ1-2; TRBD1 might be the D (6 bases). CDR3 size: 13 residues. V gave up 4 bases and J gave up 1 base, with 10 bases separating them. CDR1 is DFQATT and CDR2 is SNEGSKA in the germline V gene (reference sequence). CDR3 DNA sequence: TGCAGTGCTATCGGACAGCTTAACTATGGCTACACCTTC. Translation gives CSAIGQLNYGYTF.

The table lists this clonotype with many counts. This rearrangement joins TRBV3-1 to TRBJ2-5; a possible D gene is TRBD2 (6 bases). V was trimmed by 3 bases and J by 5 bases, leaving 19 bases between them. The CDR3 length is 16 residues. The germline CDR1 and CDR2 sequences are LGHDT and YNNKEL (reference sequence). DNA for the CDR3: TGTGCCAGCAGCCATCTAGGCTCGGGACTGGCGGAGACCCAGTACTTC. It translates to CASSHLGSGLAETQYF.

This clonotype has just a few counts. This chain's CDR3 is CASKTQGMNTEAFF. In DNA, the CDR3 is TGTGCCAGCAAAACACAGGGCATGAACACTGAAGCTTTCTTT. The chain has TRBV3-1 and TRBJ1-1; D is perhaps TRBD1 (6 bases). This CDR3 is 14 amino acids long. In germline, CDR1 is LGHDT, CDR2 YNNKEL (reference sequence). Trimming stripped 7 bases from V and 0 bases from J, with 12 bases between. Filled out from reference TRBV3-1 and TRBJ1-1, the complete variable domain reads DTAVSQTPKYLVTQMGNDKSIKCEQNLGHDTMYWYKQDSKKFLKIMFSYNNKELIINETVPNRFSPKSPDKAHLNLHINSLELGDSAVYFCASKTQGMNTEAFFGQGTRLTVV.

In nucleotides, the CDR3 is TGCAGCGTTGACGTAGCGGGAGTGGGCGAGCAGTACTTC. Translation: CSVDVAGVGEQYF. The gene calls are TRBV29-1 and TRBJ2-7; TRBD2 aligns across 9 bases. Germline V lookup: CDR1 SQVTM, CDR2 ANQGSEA. The junction had 6 bases not matched to a gene; V was cut back by 3 bases and J by 6 bases. The length of the CDR3 is 13 residues.

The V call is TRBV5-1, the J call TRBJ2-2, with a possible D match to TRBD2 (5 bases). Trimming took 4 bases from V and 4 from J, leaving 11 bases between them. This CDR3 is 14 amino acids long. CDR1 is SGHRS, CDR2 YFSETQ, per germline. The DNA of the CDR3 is TGCGCCAGCAGCACCACGGGGAGCACCGGGGAGCTGTTTTTT. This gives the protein CASSTTGSTGELFF.

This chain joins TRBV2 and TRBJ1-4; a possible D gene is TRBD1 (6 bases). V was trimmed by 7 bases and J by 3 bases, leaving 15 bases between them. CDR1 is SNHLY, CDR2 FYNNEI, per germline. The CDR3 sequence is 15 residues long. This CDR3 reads CASTADRTSNEKLFF. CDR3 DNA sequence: TGTGCCAGCACCGCCGACAGGACTTCTAATGAAAAACTGTTTTTT.

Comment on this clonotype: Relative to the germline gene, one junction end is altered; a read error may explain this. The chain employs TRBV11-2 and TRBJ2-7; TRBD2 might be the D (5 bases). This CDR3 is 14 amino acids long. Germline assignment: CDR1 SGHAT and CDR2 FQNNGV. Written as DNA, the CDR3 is TGTGCCACCAGCTTTGGACGGAGCGGCAACGAGCAGTACTTC. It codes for CATSFGRSGNEQYF.

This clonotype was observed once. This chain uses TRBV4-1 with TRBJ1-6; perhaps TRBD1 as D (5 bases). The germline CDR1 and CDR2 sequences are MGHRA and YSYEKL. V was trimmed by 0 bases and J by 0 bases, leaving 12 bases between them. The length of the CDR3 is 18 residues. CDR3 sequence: CASSQDLPGSSYNSPLHF. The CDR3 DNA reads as TGCGCCAGCAGCCAAGATCTTCCAGGGAGCTCCTATAATTCACCCCTCCACTTT.